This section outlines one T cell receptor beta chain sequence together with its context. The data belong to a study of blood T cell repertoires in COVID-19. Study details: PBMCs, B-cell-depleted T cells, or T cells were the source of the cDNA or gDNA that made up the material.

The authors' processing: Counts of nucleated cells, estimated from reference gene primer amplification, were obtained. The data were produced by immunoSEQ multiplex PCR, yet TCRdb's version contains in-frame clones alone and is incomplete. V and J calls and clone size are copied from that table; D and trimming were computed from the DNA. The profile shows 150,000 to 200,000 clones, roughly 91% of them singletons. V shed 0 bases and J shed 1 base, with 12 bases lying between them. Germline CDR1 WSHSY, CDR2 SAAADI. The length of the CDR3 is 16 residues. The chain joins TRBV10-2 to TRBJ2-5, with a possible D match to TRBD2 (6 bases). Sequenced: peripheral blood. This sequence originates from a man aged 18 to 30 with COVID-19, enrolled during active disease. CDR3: CASSESRRGPQETQYF. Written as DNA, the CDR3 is TGCGCCAGCAGTGAGTCGAGGCGGGGTCCCCAAGAGACCCAGTACTTC.